One sample yielded the 2 T cell receptor beta chains listed below, sequenced in a study of cytomegalovirus exposure and HLA in healthy donors. TCRdb's copy holds only in-frame clones and misses some; the assay was immunoSEQ multiplex PCR. Found here are tens of thousands of clones, around 82% of them singletons; the top ten hold 9% to 13%. Sequenced input: PBMCs. These receptors were collected from a woman aged 18 to 35 in good health and CMV-seropositive.

This sequence joins TRBV5-1 and TRBJ2-7, with TRBD1 matching over 9 bases. Trimming at V came to 4 bases and at J to 5 bases, leaving 7 bases not matched to a gene. The germline CDR1 and CDR2 sequences are SGHRS and YFSETQ. The CDR3 extends over 14 amino acids. The CDR3 here is CASSPDRGSDEQYF. Here the CDR3 DNA reads TGCGCCAGCAGCCCCGACAGGGGGTCAGACGAGCAGTACTTC.

The chain recombines TRBV6-1 with TRBJ1-6; 10 bases are shared with TRBD1. J gave up 9 bases and V 2 bases, and 4 bases lay outside the gene matches. Germline V CDR1 and CDR2: MNHNS, SASEGT. The CDR3 covers 15 residues. CDR3 bases: TGTGCCAGCAGTGAATTGACAGGGGGCGGTTCACCCCTCCACTTT. Its translation is CASSELTGGGSPLHF.